Below are 19 T cell receptor beta chains sequenced from a single sample in a study of blood T cell repertoires in COVID-19 (dated by TCRdb to the early 2020s). The library was generated by the immunoSEQ multiplex PCR assay. TCRdb obtained this table from immuneACCESS and retained in-frame rearrangements with V and J assigned. These tables miss some clones; where compared with another copy, unresolved V genes account for less than half of the shortfall, and the remainder is unexplained. The sample contains hundreds of thousands of clones, 65% to 90% of them found a single time. In total, the top ten clones hold under 8.5% of the sample. Sequencing was carried out using peripheral blood. The receptors were gathered from a woman aged 55-70 years with COVID-19, enrolled during active disease.

The rearrangement links TRBV5-8 to TRBJ1-1; D unclear. The CDR3 length is 14 residues. V was shortened by 0 bases and J by 1 base, with 7 bases between the two germline ends. Germline V gene lookup returns CDR1 SGHTS and CDR2 YDEGEE. CDR3 sequence reads: CASSLGRPNTEAFF. CDR3 in DNA: TGTGCCAGCAGCTTGGGCAGGCCGAACACTGAAGCTTTCTTT.

This rearrangement joins TRBV9 to TRBJ2-2, with TRBD2 identical over 16 bases. This CDR3 has 19 amino acids. Trimming removed 7 bases from V and 7 bases from J; junction bases left unmatched: 16. Looked up from germline, CDR1 is SGDLS and CDR2 is YYNGEE. In DNA form, the CDR3 reads TGTGCCAGCGCCTTAAACCCGGGACTAGCGGGGGGGCCGGACGGGGAGCTGTTTTTT. Amino acids: CASALNPGLAGGPDGELFF.

This rearrangement joins TRBV4-1 to TRBJ1-5; 7 bases align to TRBD1. The V gene's germline CDR1 is MGHRA and CDR2 YSYEKL. V lost 3 bases, J lost 2 bases, and 7 bases stayed unmatched. The CDR3 has 16 residues. The CDR3 loop is CASSQPEQGRNQPQHF. Here the CDR3 DNA reads TGCGCCAGCAGCCAGCCTGAACAGGGGCGCAATCAGCCCCAGCATTTT.

This clone was seen at least ten times. The chain has TRBV6-2 or TRBV6-3 and TRBJ1-2, with TRBD1 matching over 7 bases. The CDR3 consists of 14 residues. Germline CDR1 MNHEY, CDR2 SVGEGT. Losses at the gene ends were 7 bases for V and 11 bases for J; bases not matched to a gene: 16. The CDR3: CASNPGTDTKRYTF. The CDR3 nucleotides are TGTGCCAGCAACCCCGGGACAGACACAAAACGATACACCTTC.

The chain links TRBV12-3 or TRBV12-4 to TRBJ2-5; perhaps TRBD2 as D (5 bases). This CDR3 region has 13 residues. The germline V and J ends were trimmed by 6 bases and 3 bases, with 11 bases remaining between them. The CDR3 region is CASSPGEKETQYF. CDR3 DNA sequence: TGTGCCAGCAGCCCTGGGGAGAAAGAGACCCAGTACTTC.

The chain has TRBV4-2 and TRBJ2-3; 14 bases map to TRBD2. CDR1 is LGHNA and CDR2 is YNFKEQ in the germline V gene. After removal of 0 bases from V and 8 bases from J, the junction contained 7 bases not matched to a gene. CDR3 length equals 17 residues. CDR3 DNA sequence: TGTGCCAGCAGCCAAGATGGGACTAGCGGGGGTCTTGTTACGCAGTATTTT. It specifies CASSQDGTSGGLVTQYF.

This chain joins TRBV19 and TRBJ1-1; a possible D gene is TRBD1 (6 bases). CDR3 length: 12 amino acids. The V and J ends lost 6 bases and 3 bases respectively, with 8 bases between them. Germline V gene data show CDR1 as LNHDA and CDR2 as SQIVND (reference sequence). The CDR3 region is CASRDSHTEAFF. CDR3 sequence (DNA): TGTGCCAGTAGGGACAGCCACACTGAAGCTTTCTTT.

With respect to this clone: One end of the junction fails to match germline, which may point to a read error. The chain is built from TRBV7-2 and TRBJ2-7, with 9 bases aligning to TRBD2. Germline V CDR1 and CDR2: SGHTA, FQGNSA. The CDR3 sequence is 13 residues long. The CDR3 DNA reads as TGTGCCAGCCGCGGGGGGGCCTCCCACGAGCAGTACTTC. It yields the protein CASRGGASHEQYF.

The chain carries TRBV12-5 and TRBJ2-1; 13 bases map to TRBD2. The CDR3 is made up of 16 amino acids. Germline CDR1 reads LGHNT; CDR2 reads FRNRAP. J lost 6 bases, V lost 3 bases, and 5 bases had no gene match. The CDR3 DNA sequence: TGTGCTAGTGGTTTTCGACTAGCGGGGGGTTCCAATGAGCAGTTCTTC. Protein product: CASGFRLAGGSNEQFF.

The chain links TRBV29-1 to TRBJ1-5, with a possible D match to TRBD1 (5 bases). The V gene's germline CDR1 is SQVTM and CDR2 ANQGSEA. This CDR3 has 13 residues. The V and J ends lost 6 bases and 3 bases respectively, with 12 bases between them. CDR3 sequence reads: CSVVAGPNQPQHF. For the CDR3, the DNA is TGCAGCGTCGTGGCGGGACCCAATCAGCCCCAGCATTTT. The complete variable domain, with remaining parts taken from reference TRBV29-1 and TRBJ1-5, reads SAVISQKPSRDICQRGTSLTIQCQVDSQVTMMFWYRQQPGQSLTLIATANQGSEATYESGFVIDKFPISRPNLTFSTLTVSNMSPEDSSIYLCSVVAGPNQPQHFGDGTRLSIL.

This chain uses TRBV7-3 with TRBJ2-6; D gene ambiguous. Germline CDR1 SGHTA, CDR2 FQGTGA. The length of the CDR3 is 14 residues. Between the trimmed V and J ends, which lost 4 bases and 0 bases, there was a span of 4 bases. CDR3 in amino acids: CASSSYSGANVLTF. The CDR3 DNA sequence: TGTGCCAGCAGCTCCTACTCTGGGGCCAACGTCCTGACTTTC.

The chain has TRBV11-2 and TRBJ1-1; D not certain. This CDR3 comprises 14 residues. Per the germline V gene, CDR1 is SGHAT and CDR2 is FQNNGV. Trimming pared 8 bases from V and 3 bases from J, leaving 16 bases between. The CDR3 is CASYSLGRYTEAFF. The CDR3 nucleotides are TGTGCCAGCTATTCCCTAGGAAGATACACTGAAGCTTTCTTT.

This clone was counted only a few times. The chain recombines TRBV18 with TRBJ1-2; D gene ambiguous. V lost 5 bases and J lost 6, with 7 bases in between. This CDR3 contains 11 residues. Germline CDR1 and CDR2: KGHSH and LQKENI. The CDR3 bases are TGTGCCAGCTCAACCCGGGATGGCTACACCTTC. Amino acid sequence: CASSTRDGYTF.

The V and J genes are TRBV19 and TRBJ1-2, with D tentatively TRBD1 (5 bases). There are 15 residues in the CDR3. Germline CDR1 is LNHDA and CDR2 is SQIVND (reference sequence). The V end lost 4 bases, the J end lost 1 base, and 13 bases lay between the germline ends. CDR3 coding DNA: TGTGCCAGTAGTACCCGGGGGGGGGTTAACTATGGCTACACCTTC. It specifies CASSTRGGVNYGYTF.

The chain uses TRBV3-1 (or the pseudogene TRBV3-2) and TRBJ2-7; possible D gene TRBD1, 5 bases. Germline loops: CDR1 LGHDT, CDR2 YNNKEL (reference sequence). Trimming pared 4 bases from V and 2 bases from J, leaving 24 bases between. The CDR3 runs to 18 residues. The CDR3 coding sequence is TGTGCCAGCAGCCGAGACGGGTATTTTGGCAGGGTCGCCTACGAGCAGTACTTC. This codes for CASSRDGYFGRVAYEQYF.

The V call is TRBV11-1, the J call TRBJ2-5; a weak D match, TRBD2 (5 bases). The CDR3 is 15 residues long. CDR1 SGHAT and CDR2 FQDESV come from the germline V gene (reference sequence). Trimming stripped 3 bases from V and 1 base from J, with 12 bases between. CDR3 region: CASSFGLAFQETQYF. The CDR3 DNA follows: TGTGCCAGCAGCTTTGGCCTAGCCTTCCAAGAGACCCAGTACTTC.

The J gene is TRBJ1-6, the V gene TRBV5-8, with TRBD1 as a possible D gene (6 bases). The CDR3 is made up of 19 amino acids. V lost 6 bases and J lost 0, with 22 bases in between. Germline V gene sequence: CDR1 SGHTS, CDR2 YDEGEE. For the CDR3, the DNA is TGTGCCAGCACCTTAGGCCGAGGACAGCTAAGCTCCTATAATTCACCCCTCCACTTT. Its protein is CASTLGRGQLSSYNSPLHF.

The chain uses TRBV21-1 and TRBJ2-1; the DNA was not used to check the table's D call, TRBD2. TRBV21-1 is a pseudogene. The CDR3 is 18 residues long. CDR3 loop: CASSKPTHSGDNYNEQFF. Written as DNA, the CDR3 is TGTGCCAGCAGCAAACCGACCCATAGCGGGGATAACTACAATGAGCAGTTCTTC.

The J gene is TRBJ2-1, the V gene TRBV6-2 or TRBV6-3; 7 bases align to TRBD2. This CDR3 has 14 residues. Trimming cost V 5 bases and J 2 bases; bases outside gene matches: 3. CDR1 MNHEY and CDR2 SVGEGT come from the germline V gene. DNA of the CDR3: TGTGCCAGCAGTAGACTAGCCCCCTACAATGAGCAGTTCTTC. The encoded protein is CASSRLAPYNEQFF.